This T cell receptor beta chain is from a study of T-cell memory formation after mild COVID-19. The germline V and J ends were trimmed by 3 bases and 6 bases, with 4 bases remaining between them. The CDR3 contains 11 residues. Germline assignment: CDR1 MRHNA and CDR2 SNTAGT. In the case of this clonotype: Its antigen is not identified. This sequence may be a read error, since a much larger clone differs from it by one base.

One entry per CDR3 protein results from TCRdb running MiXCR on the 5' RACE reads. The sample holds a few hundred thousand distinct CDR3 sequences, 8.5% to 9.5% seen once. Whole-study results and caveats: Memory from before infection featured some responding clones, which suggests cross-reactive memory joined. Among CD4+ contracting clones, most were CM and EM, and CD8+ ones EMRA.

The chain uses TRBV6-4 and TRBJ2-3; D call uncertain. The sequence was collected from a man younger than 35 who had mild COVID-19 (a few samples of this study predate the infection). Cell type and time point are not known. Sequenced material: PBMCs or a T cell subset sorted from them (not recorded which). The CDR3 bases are TGTGCCAGCAGTGAACGGGATACGCAGTATTTT. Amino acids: CASSERDTQYF.